This passage covers 29 T cell receptor beta chains from one sample sequenced in a study of radiotherapy plus CTLA-4 blockade in lung cancer. Measured with immunoSEQ multiplex PCR; TCRdb has only the in-frame clones, and not every one. The sample has roughly 46,000 clones, approximately 79% seen once. Material: peripheral blood, obtained from a patient treated with radiotherapy plus ipilimumab. Every receptor here comes from a human donor with non-small cell lung cancer who had stable disease on radiotherapy plus ipilimumab.

The CDR3 nucleotides read TGCGCCAGCATGAAAGAGACAGGCACCGGGGAGCTGTTTTTT. Residues: CASMKETGTGELFF. The chain carries TRBV10-1 and TRBJ2-2, with TRBD1 as a possible D gene (6 bases). The CDR3 has 14 residues. Germline values: CDR1 WNHNN, CDR2 SYGVQD (reference sequence). The germline V and J ends were trimmed by 7 bases and 4 bases, with 13 bases remaining between them.

Only one count was recorded for this clone. This chain links TRBV4-3 with TRBJ1-4; 8 nucleotides match TRBD1. Trimming removed 1 base from V and 7 bases from J; junction bases left unmatched: 5. The CDR3 consists of 15 residues. The germline CDR1 and CDR2 sequences are LGHNA and YSLEER. The CDR3 nucleotides are TGCGCCAGCAGCCAAGTGACAGGGGCGTCTGAAAAACTGTTTTTT. The encoded protein is CASSQVTGASEKLFF.

The gene calls are TRBV28 and TRBJ1-2; D possibly corresponds to TRBD1 (5 bases). Germline values: CDR1 MDHEN, CDR2 SYDVKM. Trimming pared 3 bases from V and 2 bases from J, leaving 13 bases between. This CDR3 has 15 residues. The CDR3 is CASSFGAGKNYGYTF. The CDR3 nucleotides read TGTGCCAGCAGTTTCGGAGCAGGGAAAAACTATGGCTACACCTTC.

The chain recombines TRBV19 with TRBJ2-3, with 8 bases that match TRBD1. The CDR3 runs 14 residues. The trim removed 4 bases at V and 5 bases at J, leaving 5 bases unmatched. Per germline, CDR1 LNHDA and CDR2 SQIVND (reference sequence). The CDR3 DNA reads as TGTGCCAGTAGTAGCGGACAGGGCGTAGATACGCAGTATTTT. The encoded protein is CASSSGQGVDTQYF.

V is TRBV28 and J is TRBJ1-2; D is unclear. The CDR3 has 13 residues. The germline V gene encodes CDR1 MDHEN and CDR2 SYDVKM. The V end lost 7 bases, the J end lost 1 base, and 10 bases lay between the germline ends. DNA of the CDR3: TGTGCCAGCAAGACTCAAAATAACTATGGCTACACCTTC. Its protein product is CASKTQNNYGYTF.

This rearrangement joins TRBV28 to TRBJ2-5; 11 bases are a match to TRBD1. The CDR3 has 17 residues. Losses at the gene ends were 0 bases for V and 4 bases for J; bases not matched to a gene: 7. Per germline, CDR1 MDHEN and CDR2 SYDVKM. In DNA form, the CDR3 reads TGTGCCAGCAGTTTATGGGTGGGACAGGGGGTGCGAGAGACCCAGTACTTC. Protein sequence: CASSLWVGQGVRETQYF. Complete variable domain (other parts from reference TRBV28 and TRBJ2-5): DVKVTQSSRYLVKRTGEKVFLECVQDMDHENMFWYRQDPGLGLRLIYFSYDVKMKEKGDIPEGYSVSREKKERFSLILESASTNQTSMYLCASSLWVGQGVRETQYFGPGTRLLVL.

This chain links TRBV6-6 with TRBJ1-5; tentatively, D is TRBD1 (5 bases). Germline CDR1 reads MNHNY; CDR2 reads SVGAGI (reference sequence). Trimming removed 0 bases from V and 2 bases from J, with 8 bases in between. The CDR3 is made up of 15 amino acids. The CDR3 coding sequence is TGTGCCAGCAGTTACTCGTCGGGGGGCAATCAGCCCCAGCATTTT. The encoded protein is CASSYSSGGNQPQHF.

A note on this clone: The junction differs from germline at one of its ends, possibly a read error. The chain has TRBV18 and TRBJ1-3, with D uncertain. Germline-derived CDR1 and CDR2 are KGHSH and LQKENI. The CDR3 totals 17 residues. In nucleotides, the CDR3 is TGTGCCAGCCCACCAGTGGAGACAAGAAGCTCTGGAAACACCATATATTTT. The encoded protein is CASPPVETRSSGNTIYF.

J is TRBJ2-1 and V is TRBV5-5; D is ambiguous. This CDR3 has 15 residues. With 1 base removed from V and 10 bases from J, the gap between germline ends came to 18 bases. Looked up from germline, CDR1 is SGHKS and CDR2 is YYEKEE (reference sequence). CDR3 residues: CASSLSVWTAREQFF. The CDR3 DNA follows: TGTGCCAGCAGCTTGTCTGTTTGGACGGCGCGGGAGCAGTTCTTC.

This clone appeared once. This chain links TRBV28 with TRBJ1-1, with no clear D. Germline V gene lookup returns CDR1 MDHEN and CDR2 SYDVKM. The CDR3 runs 15 residues. Trimming stripped 7 bases from V and 0 bases from J, with 15 bases between. CDR3 region: CASTIRRQLNTEAFF. CDR3 bases: TGTGCCAGCACAATTAGGAGGCAGCTGAACACTGAAGCTTTCTTT.

This chain links TRBV18 with TRBJ1-5; D ambiguous. The CDR3 is 13 amino acids. V shed 1 base and J shed 5 bases, with 6 bases lying between them. Germline values: CDR1 KGHSH, CDR2 LQKENI. The CDR3 sequence is CASSPLRDQPQHF. As DNA, the CDR3 is TGTGCCAGCTCACCACTTAGGGATCAGCCCCAGCATTTT.

CDR3 residues: CASSLIGTETDTQYF. The DNA of the CDR3 is TGTGCCAGCAGTTTAATTGGGACAGAGACAGATACGCAGTATTTT. The rearrangement links TRBV28 to TRBJ2-3; the match to TRBD1 covers 7 bases. The CDR3 has 15 residues. The germline gives CDR1 MDHEN, CDR2 SYDVKM. Trimming cost V 2 bases and J 3 bases; bases outside gene matches: 5.

The chain couples TRBV29-1 to TRBJ1-1; D gene unclear. V gave up 7 bases and J gave up 4 bases, with 16 bases separating them. CDR3 length equals 13 residues. Germline CDR1 SQVTM, CDR2 ANQGSEA. The CDR3, as DNA: TGCAGCGGGGGAAGGGAGTCGGGCACTGAAGCTTTCTTT. Its protein is CSGGRESGTEAFF.

This chain joins TRBV7-6 and TRBJ1-4; 8 bases map to TRBD1. CDR1 is SGHVS and CDR2 is FNYEAQ in the germline V gene. This CDR3 is built from 14 residues. Unmatched junction bases numbered 5, after V lost 5 bases and J lost 6 bases. The CDR3 DNA follows: TGTGCCAGCAGCCGGACAGGGTCGGATGAAAAACTGTTTTTT. Its protein product is CASSRTGSDEKLFF. The variable domain in full, completed from reference TRBV7-6 and TRBJ1-4, reads GAGVSQSPRYKVTKRGQDVALRCDPISGHVSLYWYRQALGQGPEFLTYFNYEAQQDKSGLPNDRFSAERPEGSISTLTIQRTEQRDSAMYRCASSRTGSDEKLFFGSGTQLSVL.

The CDR3 spells CASSTDRAQADTQYF. CDR3 coding DNA: TGTGCCAGCAGCACCGACAGGGCACAGGCAGATACGCAGTATTTT. The chain is built from TRBV6-5 and TRBJ2-3; 7 bases line up with TRBD1. This CDR3 is 15 amino acids long. Germline trimming cut 6 bases from V and 4 bases from J; bases unmatched to any gene: 10. Germline V CDR1 and CDR2: MNHEY, SVGAGI.

This chain connects TRBV18 to TRBJ1-2; TRBD1 agrees at 12 bases. The CDR3 runs to 15 residues. J gave up 8 bases and V 2 bases, and 6 bases lay outside the gene matches. The germline CDR1 and CDR2 sequences are KGHSH and LQKENI. The CDR3 nucleotides read TGTGCCAGCTCACCAGCGGGACAGGGGGCAGGCGGCTACACCTTC. Protein product: CASSPAGQGAGGYTF. Full variable domain (remainder filled in from reference TRBV18 and TRBJ1-2): NAGVMQNPRHLVRRRGQEARLRCSPMKGHSHVYWYRQLPEEGLKFMVYLQKENIIDESGMPKERFSAEFPKEGPSILRIQQVVRGDSAAYFCASSPAGQGAGGYTFGSGTRLTVV.

The gene calls are TRBV13 and TRBJ2-7, with 7 bases aligning to TRBD2. J lost 4 bases, V lost 0 bases, and 6 bases had no gene match. The CDR3 is made up of 15 amino acids. Germline V gives CDR1 PRHDT, CDR2 FYEKMQ (reference sequence). CDR3 amino acids: CASSLGRGRGYEQYV. The CDR3 DNA sequence: TGTGCCAGCAGCTTAGGCCGGGGGAGGGGATACGAGCAGTACGTC.

The V call is TRBV5-1, the J call TRBJ1-1; D remains unclear. The CDR3 totals 14 residues. V was trimmed by 0 bases and J by 4 bases, leaving 10 bases between them. Germline V gives CDR1 SGHRS, CDR2 YFSETQ. CDR3 loop: CASSLEGVGTEAFF. CDR3 coding DNA: TGCGCCAGCAGCTTGGAGGGCGTAGGCACTGAAGCTTTCTTT.

The DNA for the CDR3 is TGTGCCAGCACCCCGAGGGGTACCGCGGGTGCCCAGCATTTT. Translation: CASTPRGTAGAQHF. The chain recombines TRBV2 with TRBJ1-5, with D tentatively TRBD1 (5 bases). This CDR3 is built from 14 residues. V was trimmed by 7 bases and J by 11 bases, leaving 21 bases between them. CDR1 and CDR2 from the germline V gene are SNHLY and FYNNEI.

The chain has TRBV19 and TRBJ2-7; 7 nucleotides align to TRBD1. Germline V gene data show CDR1 as LNHDA and CDR2 as SQIVND (reference sequence). Trimming at V came to 3 bases and at J to 5 bases, leaving 10 bases not matched to a gene. The CDR3 is 15 amino acids. The CDR3 region is CASSIMTGSYHEQYF. The CDR3 region has the DNA TGTGCCAGTAGTATTATGACAGGGTCGTACCACGAGCAGTACTTC.

The chain links TRBV5-1 to TRBJ2-7, with a weak D call TRBD1 (5 bases). Germline lookup yields CDR1 SGHRS and CDR2 YFSETQ. Trimming took off 4 bases at V and 7 bases at J, with 12 bases between the two ends. The CDR3 covers 12 residues. The CDR3 is CASSRGLGEQYF. The CDR3 nucleotides are TGCGCCAGCAGCAGGGGCCTCGGGGAGCAGTACTTC.

On this clone itself: Other DNA variants within this sample encode the same CDR3. This chain links TRBV5-1 with TRBJ1-2, with 7 bases that match TRBD1. The V gene end was trimmed by 4 bases and the J gene end by 2 bases; junction bases not matched to a gene: 2. CDR1 and CDR2 (germline): SGHRS, YFSETQ. The CDR3 covers 13 residues. Here the CDR3 reads CASSDRANYGYTF. CDR3 bases: TGCGCCAGCAGCGACAGGGCCAACTATGGCTACACCTTC.

This clone was seen more than once but under ten times. V usage is TRBV7-9 and J usage is TRBJ2-7, with TRBD1 matching 7 bases. Germline loops: CDR1 SEHNR, CDR2 FQNEAQ (reference sequence). The CDR3 extends over 14 amino acids. Trimming at V came to 5 bases and at J to 8 bases, leaving 12 bases not matched to a gene. The CDR3 sequence: CASSPTGTATKQYV. CDR3 in DNA: TGTGCCAGCAGCCCCACCGGGACAGCTACTAAGCAGTACGTC.

The chain employs TRBV27 and TRBJ1-5; the D gene is possibly TRBD1 (5 bases). Trimming took 0 bases from V and 2 from J, leaving 8 bases between them. Germline values: CDR1 MNHEY, CDR2 SMNVEV (reference sequence). The CDR3 consists of 15 residues. This CDR3 reads CASSLSGLGNQPQHF. The CDR3 coding sequence is TGTGCCAGCAGTTTATCGGGACTCGGCAATCAGCCCCAGCATTTT.

This sequence joins TRBV6-5 and TRBJ1-3; no clear D gene. Trimming removed 5 bases from V and 0 bases from J, with 8 bases in between. This CDR3 region has 14 residues. Germline CDR1 reads MNHEY; CDR2 reads SVGAGI. CDR3 loop: CASSPRASGNTIYF. CDR3 coding DNA: TGTGCCAGCAGTCCCCGGGCCTCTGGAAACACCATATATTTT.

V gene TRBV9 combines with J gene TRBJ1-6; TRBD1 aligns across 7 bases. Per the germline V gene, CDR1 is SGDLS and CDR2 is YYNGEE. The CDR3 has 16 amino acids. V trimming: 0 bases; J trimming: 8 bases; junction bases outside the gene matches: 8. CDR3 nucleotides: TGTGCCAGCAGCGTAGAGACAGGGCTCCGGGATTCACCCCTCCACTTT. Protein sequence: CASSVETGLRDSPLHF.

This clone showed up just once. DNA for the CDR3: TGTGCCAGCAGCTTAGATAGGACAGGGGTCTACCAAGAGACCCAGTACTTC. This codes for CASSLDRTGVYQETQYF. This rearrangement joins TRBV7-6 to TRBJ2-5, with TRBD1 matching 9 bases. The CDR3 runs 17 residues. The V segment lost 1 base and the J segment 0 bases; nucleotides outside the gene matches: 6. Germline CDR1 and CDR2: SGHVS and FNYEAQ.

V is TRBV28 and J is TRBJ2-7; a possible D gene is TRBD2 (5 bases). In germline, CDR1 is MDHEN, CDR2 SYDVKM. The ends were cut back, 4 bases at V and 6 bases at J, with 22 bases in the middle. This CDR3 comprises 16 residues. CDR3 loop: CASSSLGAGPRGEQYV. The CDR3 DNA sequence: TGTGCCAGCAGTTCCCTGGGCGCAGGCCCTCGGGGCGAGCAGTACGTC.

The chain links TRBV11-2 to TRBJ2-7; TRBD2 might be the D (6 bases). V gave up 0 bases and J gave up 2 bases, with 11 bases separating them. The CDR3 runs to 15 residues. Germline CDR1 is SGHAT and CDR2 is FQNNGV. The DNA of the CDR3 is TGTGCCAGCAGCTTAGAAGCAGGGAGGACCTACGAGCAGTACTTC. It encodes CASSLEAGRTYEQYF.